The clone carrying this T cell receptor (beta chain) was observed a single time. The sample is drawn from a study of blood T cell repertoires in COVID-19. On the study more broadly: PBMCs, B-cell-depleted T cells, or T cells were the source of the cDNA or gDNA that made up the material.

Sequenced by immunoSEQ multiplex PCR; TCRdb stores in-frame clones only, minus some. The data hold roughly 670,000 clones, with 75% to 90% observed a single time. The sequencing input was peripheral blood. The source of this sequence is a young woman with acute or convalescent COVID-19.

The CDR3 coding sequence is TGTGCCACCAGTGACCCGACCGATGACAGCAAAGCCTACAATGAGCAGTTCTTC. Its translation is CATSDPTDDSKAYNEQFF. This chain connects TRBV24-1 to TRBJ2-1, with D tentatively TRBD1 (5 bases). The CDR3 contains 18 residues. Germline V gives CDR1 KGHDR, CDR2 SFDVKD. V dropped 4 bases and J dropped 2 bases, with 20 bases sitting between them.